This T cell receptor (beta chain) was identified during a study of T cells in Graves' hyperthyroidism and ophthalmopathy. In the study overall: At the time of initial diagnosis and before any treatment, peripheral blood was collected.

The V end was cut by 7 bases, the J end by 0 bases, with 15 bases between. Germline V lookup: CDR1 SGHRS, CDR2 YFSETQ. This CDR3 spans 15 amino acids. Regions amplified from RNA transcripts were the TCR beta CDR3 regions. The HTBI primer set was used in a first-round RT-PCR of the TCR CDR3. TCRdb processed the multiplex PCR reads anew with MiXCR; each CDR3 protein has one entry. The sample has approximately 600,000 distinct CDR3 sequences, more than 20% seen once; the top ten hold around a third. This sequence was found in a man aged 30-40 years with Graves' ophthalmopathy. The rearrangement uses TRBV5-1 and TRBJ2-3; maybe TRBD2 (5 bases). Material: blood. The CDR3 bases are TGCGCCAGCGCTGGTGGGCGGGCTAGCACAGATACGCAGTATTTT. The encoded protein is CASAGGRASTDTQYF. The whole variable domain, filled in from reference TRBV5-1 and TRBJ2-3, reads KAGVTQTPRYLIKTRGQQVTLSCSPISGHRSVSWYQQTPGQGLQFLFEYFSETQRNKGNFPGRFSGRQFSNSRSEMNVSTLELGDSALYLCASAGGRASTDTQYFGPGTRLTVL.